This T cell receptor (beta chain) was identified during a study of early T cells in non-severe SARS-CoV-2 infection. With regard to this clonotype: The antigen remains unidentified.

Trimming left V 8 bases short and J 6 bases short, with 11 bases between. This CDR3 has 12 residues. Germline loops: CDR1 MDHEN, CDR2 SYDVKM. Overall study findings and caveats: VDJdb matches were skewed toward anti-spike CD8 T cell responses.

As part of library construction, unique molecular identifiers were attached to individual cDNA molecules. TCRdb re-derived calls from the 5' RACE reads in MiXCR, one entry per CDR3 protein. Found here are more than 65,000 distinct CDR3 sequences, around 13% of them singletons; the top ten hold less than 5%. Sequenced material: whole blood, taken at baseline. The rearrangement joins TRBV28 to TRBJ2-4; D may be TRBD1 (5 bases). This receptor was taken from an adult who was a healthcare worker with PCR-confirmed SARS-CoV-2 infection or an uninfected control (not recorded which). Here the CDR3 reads CASQGLGNIQYF. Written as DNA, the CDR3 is TGTGCCAGCCAGGGTCTCGGAAACATTCAGTACTTC.